This TCR beta chain comes out of a study of CD8 T cells in Susac syndrome. Germline CDR1 is LNHNV and CDR2 is YYDKDF (reference sequence). V gave up 3 bases and J gave up 4 bases; unmatched junction bases: 6. This CDR3 has 16 amino acids. Sequencing of TCR beta covered CD8+ and CD4+ T cells obtained from blood. It was negative isolation that provided the CD8+ and CD4+ T cells, whereas TEMRA cells were enriched by FACS. The RNA input was 0.5 to 1 ug, and it was reverse transcribed with random hexamers. TCRdb re-called the immunoSEQ multiplex PCR reads through MiXCR, storing one row per CDR3 protein. The sample holds more than 100,000 distinct CDR3 sequences; over 95% are singletons and the top ten take less than 0.15%.

The specimen sequenced was CD4+ T cells from PBMCs. The sequence derives from a human donor with Susac syndrome. This chain connects TRBV15 to TRBJ2-5; 12 bases agree with TRBD1. The chain's CDR3 is CATSSPRDRGRETQYF. DNA for the CDR3: TGTGCCACCAGCAGCCCCCGGGACAGGGGGCGAGAGACCCAGTACTTC.